The 4 T cell receptor beta chains in this list originate from one sample, sequenced in a study of T cell changes during pregnancy in multiple sclerosis. Using immunoSEQ multiplex PCR, the repertoire was profiled, and TCRdb retains in-frame clones only, with some absent. The profile shows 30,000 or so clones, about 91% of them singletons. Specimen: CD8+ T cells from peripheral blood mononuclear cells, collected in the first trimester of pregnancy. These receptors all come from a female donor with multiple sclerosis, enrolled in a pregnancy study.

The genes are TRBV6-5 and TRBJ1-2, with a weak D call TRBD1 (6 bases). V was shortened by 5 bases and J by 8 bases, with 15 bases between the two germline ends. The CDR3 covers 13 residues. Germline V gives CDR1 MNHEY, CDR2 SVGAGI. For the CDR3, the DNA is TGTGCCAGCAGTCCGTCAGGGGATGGAGGCTACACCTTC. It is translated as CASSPSGDGGYTF.

The rearrangement links TRBV5-1 to TRBJ1-1; D remains ambiguous. CDR1 SGHRS and CDR2 YFSETQ come from the germline V gene. This CDR3 contains 14 residues. V was pared by 7 bases and J by 4 bases, with 17 bases between. Here the CDR3 DNA reads TGCGCCAGCTTTTTGGTTTTAGTGAGCACTGAAGCTTTCTTT. Amino acids: CASFLVLVSTEAFF.

The J gene is TRBJ2-7, the V gene TRBV5-1; 9 bases map to TRBD1. The CDR3 contains 16 residues. The trim removed 2 bases at V and 0 bases at J, leaving 6 bases unmatched. CDR1 SGHRS and CDR2 YFSETQ come from the germline V gene. As DNA, the CDR3 is TGCGCCAGCAGCTTTAACCGGGACAGGGCCTCCTACGAGCAGTACTTC. This translates into CASSFNRDRASYEQYF.

The chain is built from TRBV6-4 and TRBJ2-1; 12 bases line up with TRBD2. The CDR3 runs 16 residues. The V gene's germline CDR1 is MRHNA and CDR2 SNTAGT. The junction had 10 bases not matched to a gene; V was cut back by 5 bases and J by 8 bases. The CDR3 region has the DNA TGTGCCAGCAGTAACGAACTAGCGGGAGGTATGGATGAGCAGTTCTTC. Protein: CASSNELAGGMDEQFF.